The source of this T cell receptor beta chain is a study of T-cell memory formation after mild COVID-19. TCRdb analysed the 5' RACE reads with MiXCR anew, one entry per CDR3 protein. The sample shows 470,000 or so distinct CDR3 sequences, 20% of them seen only once. The receptor comes from an adult woman who had mild COVID-19 (a few samples of this study predate the infection). Cell type and time point are not known. Sequencing input: PBMCs or a T cell subset sorted from them (not recorded which).

CDR3 sequence (DNA): TGTGCCAGCTCAGGCTTACAGAAAGAGACCCAGTACTTC. Protein product: CASSGLQKETQYF. This chain uses TRBV5-4 with TRBJ2-5; D ambiguous. V dropped 7 bases and J dropped 3 bases, with 13 bases sitting between them. Germline assignment: CDR1 SGHNT and CDR2 YYREEE (reference sequence). The CDR3 is 13 amino acids.